The rows below give T cell receptor beta chains drawn from one sample of a study of control samples from healthy donors and cancer patients. Sequencing used immunoSEQ multiplex PCR; TCRdb keeps in-frame clones, though not all of them. This sample contains roughly 190,000 clones. The specimen sequenced was blood. Receptors originate from a woman aged 25 to 39 in good health. CDR3s include the opening cysteine and the closing phenylalanine or tryptophan.

V gene: TRBV5-1; CDR3 protein: CASTASGTTGGEQYF
V gene: TRBV27; CDR3 protein: CASSFTGQRSGYTF
V gene: TRBV4-1; CDR3 protein: CASSQDGGQQETQYF
V gene: TRBV5-1; CDR3 protein: CASSSSQGSYNEQFF
V gene: TRBV4-1; CDR3 protein: CASSQGGSAGGQPQHF
V gene: TRBV5-1; CDR3 protein: CASSQTWGLAGEETQYF
V gene: TRBV6-5; CDR3 protein: CASSYAGTRSYEQYF
V gene: TRBV4-1; CDR3 protein: CASSPPGQGAYGYTF
V gene: TRBV4-3; CDR3 protein: CASSQNRGSETQYF
V gene: TRBV27; CDR3 protein: CASSPTGHRVRGEKLFF
V gene: TRBV11-2; CDR3 protein: CASSFWGNGEKLFF
V gene: TRBV11-2; CDR3 protein: CASSLDRDKPSYNSPLHF
V gene: TRBV7-3; CDR3 protein: CASSLNFGPTYEQYF
V gene: TRBV6-4; CDR3 protein: CASSDGGAGEKLFF
V gene: TRBV10-3; CDR3 protein: CAISESPNAGDTQYF
V gene: TRBV18; CDR3 protein: CASSLSQTSGASTDTQYF
V gene: TRBV4-1; CDR3 protein: CASRRTSGNTGELFF
V gene: TRBV11-2; CDR3 protein: CASSSHLNTEAFF
V gene: TRBV13; CDR3 protein: CASSYRLAGEDNEQFF
V gene: TRBV23-1; CDR3 protein: CASSHGDREGQETQYF
V gene: TRBV7-3; CDR3 protein: CASSLGMNLKETQYF
V gene: TRBV7-2; CDR3 protein: CASSQLGGGGTDTQYF
V gene: TRBV30; CDR3 protein: CAWSIGTGDGYTF
V gene: TRBV7-9; CDR3 protein: CALQGYTEAFF
V gene: TRBV5-1; CDR3 protein: CASSRRVGTNTEAFF
V gene: TRBV5-1; CDR3 protein: CASSWGQGEETQYF
V gene: TRBV27; CDR3 protein: CASSLGVGGMNTEAFF
V gene: TRBV9; CDR3 protein: CASSDRVGANVLTF
V gene: TRBV24-1; CDR3 protein: CATSDPRTNTGELFF
V gene: TRBV7-9; CDR3 protein: CASSLEAGTGVYGYTF
V gene: TRBV10-1; CDR3 protein: CASGDNYGYTF
V gene: TRBV28; CDR3 protein: CASSLLGNTEAFF
V gene: TRBV5-1; CDR3 protein: CASSLWGEQYF
V gene: TRBV6-5; CDR3 protein: CASRGTHPPYGYTF
V gene: TRBV4-1; CDR3 protein: CASSSLGRGVYEQYF
V gene: TRBV7-2; CDR3 protein: CASSFGTASDQPQHF
V gene: TRBV6-5; CDR3 protein: CASSPRGSMNTEAFF
V gene: TRBV27; CDR3 protein: CASSPRLQGQPQHF
V gene: TRBV7-3; CDR3 protein: CASSSGVTQYF
V gene: TRBV7-9; CDR3 protein: CASSLVPLYGGGTDTQYF
V gene: TRBV11-2; CDR3 protein: CASSTITGELFF